What follows is one T cell receptor beta chain and its context. This sample stems from a study of blood T cell repertoires in COVID-19. TCRdb keeps only in-frame clones here, not all; method: immunoSEQ multiplex PCR. The sample holds a few hundred thousand clones, roughly 89% seen once. CDR3 size: 16 residues. The V gene's germline CDR1 is ENHRY and CDR2 SYGVKD. V dropped 0 bases and J dropped 6 bases, with 14 bases sitting between them. The sequencing sample was made of PBMCs or T cells enriched from blood (not recorded which). The receptor's source is a man aged 18 to 30 with acute COVID-19. The chain uses TRBV10-3 and TRBJ1-4; D possibly corresponds to TRBD1 (5 bases). CDR3: CAISESLGVADEKLFF. Here the CDR3 DNA reads TGTGCCATCAGTGAGTCGTTGGGGGTAGCGGATGAAAAACTGTTTTTT.